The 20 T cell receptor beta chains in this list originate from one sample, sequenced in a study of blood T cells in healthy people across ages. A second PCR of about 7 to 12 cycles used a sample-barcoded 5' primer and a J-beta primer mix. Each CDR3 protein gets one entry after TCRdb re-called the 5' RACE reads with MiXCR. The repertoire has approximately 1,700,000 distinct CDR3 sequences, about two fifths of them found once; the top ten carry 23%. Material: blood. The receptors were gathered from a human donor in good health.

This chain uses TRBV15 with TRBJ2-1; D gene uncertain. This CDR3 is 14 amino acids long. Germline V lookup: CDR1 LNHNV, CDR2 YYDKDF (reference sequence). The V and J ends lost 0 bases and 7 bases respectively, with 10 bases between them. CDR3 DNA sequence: TGTGCCACCAGCAGAGATCTCGTCCAGAATGAGCAGTTCTTC. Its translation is CATSRDLVQNEQFF. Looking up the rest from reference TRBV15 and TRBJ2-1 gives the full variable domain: DAMVIQNPRYQVTQFGKPVTLSCSQTLNHNVMYWYQQKSSQAPKLLFHYYDKDFNNEADTPDNFQSRRPNTSFCFLDIRSPGLGDTAMYLCATSRDLVQNEQFFGPGTRLTVL.

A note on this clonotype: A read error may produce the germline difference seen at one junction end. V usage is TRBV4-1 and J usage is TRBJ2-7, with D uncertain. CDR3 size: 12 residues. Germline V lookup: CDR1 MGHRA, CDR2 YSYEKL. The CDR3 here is CASSQGPLEQYF. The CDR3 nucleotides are TGTGCCAGCAGCCAAGGCCCCCTGGAGCAGTACTTC.

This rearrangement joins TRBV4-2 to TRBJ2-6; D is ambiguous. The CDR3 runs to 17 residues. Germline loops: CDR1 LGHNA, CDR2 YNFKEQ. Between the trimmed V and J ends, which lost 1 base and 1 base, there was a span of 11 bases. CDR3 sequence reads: CASSQVSQISGANVLTF. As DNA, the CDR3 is TGTGCCAGCAGCCAAGTTAGTCAGATATCTGGGGCCAACGTCCTGACTTTC.

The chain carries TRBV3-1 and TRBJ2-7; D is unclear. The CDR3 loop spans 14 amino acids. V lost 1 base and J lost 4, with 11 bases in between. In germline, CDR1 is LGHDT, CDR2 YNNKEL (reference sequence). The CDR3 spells CASSQGIVGYEQYF. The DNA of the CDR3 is TGTGCCAGCAGCCAAGGTATTGTCGGGTACGAGCAGTACTTC.

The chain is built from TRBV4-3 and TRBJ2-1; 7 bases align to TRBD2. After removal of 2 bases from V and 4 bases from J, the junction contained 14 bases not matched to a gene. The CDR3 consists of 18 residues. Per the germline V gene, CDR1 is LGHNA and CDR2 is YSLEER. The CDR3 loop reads CASSQRSPKRGGYNEQFF. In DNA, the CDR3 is TGCGCCAGCAGCCAAAGGTCTCCAAAGCGGGGCGGTTACAATGAGCAGTTCTTC.

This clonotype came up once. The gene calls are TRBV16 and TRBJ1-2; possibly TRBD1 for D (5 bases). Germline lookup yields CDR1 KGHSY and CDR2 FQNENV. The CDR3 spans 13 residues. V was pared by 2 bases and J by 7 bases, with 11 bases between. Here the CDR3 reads CASSQEPGGGYTF. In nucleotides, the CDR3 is TGTGCCAGCAGCCAAGAACCCGGGGGTGGCTACACCTTC.

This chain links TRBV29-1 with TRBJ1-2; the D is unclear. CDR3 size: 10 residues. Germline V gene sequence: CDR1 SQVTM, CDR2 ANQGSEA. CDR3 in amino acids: CRPRNYGYTF. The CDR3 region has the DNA TGCAGACCCCGTAACTATGGCTACACCTTC.

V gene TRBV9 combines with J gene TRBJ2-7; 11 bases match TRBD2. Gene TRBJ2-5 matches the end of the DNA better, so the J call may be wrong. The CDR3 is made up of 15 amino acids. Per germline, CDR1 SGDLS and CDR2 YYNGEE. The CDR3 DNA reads TGTGCCAGCAGCGGCATAGCGGGGGGGCTGGAGACCCAGTACTTC. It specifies CASSGIAGGLETQYF.

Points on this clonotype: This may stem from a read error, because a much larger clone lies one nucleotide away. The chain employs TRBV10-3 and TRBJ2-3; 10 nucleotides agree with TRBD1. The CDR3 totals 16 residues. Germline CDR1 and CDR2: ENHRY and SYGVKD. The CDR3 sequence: CAISEPDRGLTDTRYF. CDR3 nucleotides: TGTGCCATCAGTGAGCCTGACAGGGGGCTCACAGATACGCGGTATTTT.

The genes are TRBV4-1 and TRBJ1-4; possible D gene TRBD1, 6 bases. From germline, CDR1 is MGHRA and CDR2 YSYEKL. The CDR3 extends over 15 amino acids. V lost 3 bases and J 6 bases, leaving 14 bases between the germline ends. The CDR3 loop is CASSHLGAGDEKLFF. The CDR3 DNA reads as TGCGCCAGCAGCCACTTGGGGGCTGGAGATGAAAAACTGTTTTTT.

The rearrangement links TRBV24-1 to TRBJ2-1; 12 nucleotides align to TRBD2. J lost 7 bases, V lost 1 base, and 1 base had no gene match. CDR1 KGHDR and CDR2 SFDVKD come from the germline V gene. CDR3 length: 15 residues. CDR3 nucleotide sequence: TGTGCCACCAGTGATTTACTAGCGGGGGGAAATGAGCAGTTCTTC. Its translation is CATSDLLAGGNEQFF.

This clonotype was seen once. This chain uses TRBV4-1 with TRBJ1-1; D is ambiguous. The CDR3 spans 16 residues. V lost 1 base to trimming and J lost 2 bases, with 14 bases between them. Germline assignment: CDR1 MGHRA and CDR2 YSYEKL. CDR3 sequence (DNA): TGCGCCAGCAGCCAAGTGAGGATCTTACCAAACACTGAAGCTTTCTTT. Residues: CASSQVRILPNTEAFF.

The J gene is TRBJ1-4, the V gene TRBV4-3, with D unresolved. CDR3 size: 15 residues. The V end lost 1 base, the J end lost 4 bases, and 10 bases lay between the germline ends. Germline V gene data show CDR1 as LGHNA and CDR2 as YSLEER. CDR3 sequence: CASSQAALNNEKLFF. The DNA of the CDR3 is TGCGCCAGCAGCCAAGCCGCCTTAAATAATGAAAAACTGTTTTTT.

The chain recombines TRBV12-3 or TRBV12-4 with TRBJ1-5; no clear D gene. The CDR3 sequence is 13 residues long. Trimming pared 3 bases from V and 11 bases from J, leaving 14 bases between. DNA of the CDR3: TGTGCCAGCAGTTTCCGGACTCTGGAGACCCAGCATTTT. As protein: CASSFRTLETQHF.

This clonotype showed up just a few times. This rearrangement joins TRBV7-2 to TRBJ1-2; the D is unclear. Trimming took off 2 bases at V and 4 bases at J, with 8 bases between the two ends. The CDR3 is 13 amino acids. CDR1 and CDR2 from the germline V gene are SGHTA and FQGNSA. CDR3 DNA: TGTGCCAGCAGCTTAACAGAGGTCTATGGCTACACCTTC. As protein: CASSLTEVYGYTF. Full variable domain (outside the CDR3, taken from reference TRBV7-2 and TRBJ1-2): GAGVSQSPSNKVTEKGKDVELRCDPISGHTALYWYRQSLGQGLEFLIYFQGNSAPDKSGLPSDRFSAERTGGSVSTLTIQRTQQEDSAVYLCASSLTEVYGYTFGSGTRLTVV.

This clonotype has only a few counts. CDR3: CASTLQDGGYTF. Here the CDR3 DNA reads TGTGCCAGCACCCTACAGGATGGTGGCTACACCTTC. V gene TRBV6-6 combines with J gene TRBJ1-2; D may be TRBD1 (5 bases). The CDR3 sequence is 12 residues long. Trimming shortened V by 7 bases and J by 7 bases, and 13 bases separated the two germline ends. Germline V lookup: CDR1 MNHNY, CDR2 SVGAGI (reference sequence).

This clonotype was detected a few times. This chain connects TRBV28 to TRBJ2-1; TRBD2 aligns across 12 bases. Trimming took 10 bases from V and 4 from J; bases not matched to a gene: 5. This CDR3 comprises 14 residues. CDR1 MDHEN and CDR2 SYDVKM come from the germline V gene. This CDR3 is CATITSGGYNEQFF. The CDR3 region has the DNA TGTGCCACCATCACTAGCGGGGGGTACAATGAGCAGTTCTTC.

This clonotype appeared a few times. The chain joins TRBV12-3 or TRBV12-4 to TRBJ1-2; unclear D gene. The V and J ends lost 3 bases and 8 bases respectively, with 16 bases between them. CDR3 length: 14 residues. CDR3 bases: TGTGCCAGCAGTTTTGGAAACCTTGGGAGAGGCTACACCTTC. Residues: CASSFGNLGRGYTF.

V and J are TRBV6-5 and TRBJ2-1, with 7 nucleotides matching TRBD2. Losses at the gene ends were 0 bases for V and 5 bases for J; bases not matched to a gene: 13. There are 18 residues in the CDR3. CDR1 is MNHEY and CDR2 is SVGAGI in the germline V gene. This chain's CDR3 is CASSYSTIQRGINNEQFF. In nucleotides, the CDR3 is TGTGCCAGCAGTTACTCGACGATCCAGCGGGGCATTAACAATGAGCAGTTCTTC.

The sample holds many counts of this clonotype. CDR3 bases: TGTGCCAGCAGCTCCGGGACTAGCGGGGGTATCTACGAGCAGTACTTC. It translates to CASSSGTSGGIYEQYF. V usage is TRBV5-5 and J usage is TRBJ2-7; the match to TRBD2 covers 14 bases. The ends lost 3 bases at V and 3 bases at J; junction bases unmatched: 5. This CDR3 comprises 16 residues. Germline V gene lookup returns CDR1 SGHKS and CDR2 YYEKEE (reference sequence).